This is a list of T cell receptor beta chains from one sample in a study of CD8 T cells in Susac syndrome. MiXCR, run by TCRdb on the immunoSEQ multiplex PCR reads, gives a single entry per CDR3 protein. Of approximately 25,000 distinct CDR3 sequences in the sample, about 93% were seen once. The sample was CD8+ T cells from PBMCs. These receptors came from a human donor with Susac syndrome. The CDR3 runs from the conserved cysteine through the conserved F or W. The D gene is left open where the match is weak.

d_gene	j_gene	v_gene	CDR3nt	CDR3aa
NA	TRBJ2-1	TRBV7-3	TGTGCCAGCAGTTTCACAGGGAATGAGCAGTTCTTC	CASSFTGNEQFF
NA	TRBJ2-5	TRBV6-5	TGTGCCAGTTCTGATAGGCTGGACAGAAAAGAGACCCAGTACTTC	CASSDRLDRKETQYF
NA	TRBJ1-5	TRBV7-9	TGTGCCAGCAGCTTAGTGGAGGGCGGCGATCAGCCCCAGCATTTT	CASSLVEGGDQPQHF
TRBD1	TRBJ2-3	TRBV28	TGTGCCAGCAGCCGCCCACAGGGGGCTACAGATACGCAGTATTTT	CASSRPQGATDTQYF
NA	TRBJ2-5	TRBV28	TGTGCCAGCTGCCGGGACCCGGGGACCCAGTACTTC	CASCRDPGTQYF
NA	TRBJ2-3	TRBV6-2/TRBV6-3	TGTGCCAGCAGTGCAAGTCAAGACCGGGTTGATACGCAGTATTTT	CASSASQDRVDTQYF
NA	TRBJ2-3	TRBV18	TGTGCCAGCTCACCACACGGAGGGACCACAGATACGCAGTATTTT	CASSPHGGTTDTQYF
NA	TRBJ1-1	TRBV12-3/TRBV12-4	TGTGCCAGCAGTTTTAGTCTGAACACTGAAGCTTTCTTT	CASSFSLNTEAFF
TRBD1	TRBJ1-1	TRBV7-6	TGTGCCAGCAGCTTGTGGTGGTCGACAGGGCCGAACACTGAAGCTTTCTTT	CASSLWWSTGPNTEAFF
NA	TRBJ1-2	TRBV4-1	TGCGCCAGCAGCCAGGCCGGCGTTCAGGGGATTAACTATGGCTACACCTTC	CASSQAGVQGINYGYTF
NA	TRBJ1-2	TRBV23-1	TGCGCCAGCATTAAATTTCGACGGCGGGGGGAGTATGGCTACACCTTC	CASIKFRRRGEYGYTF
NA	TRBJ1-4	TRBV5-4	TGTGCCAGCAGCTTGCTAGGGTATAATGAAAAACTGTTTTTT	CASSLLGYNEKLFF